Following are 24 T cell receptor beta chains from one sample sequenced in a study of cytomegalovirus exposure and HLA in healthy donors. The study ran its PCR with 60 Vbeta and 13 Jbeta primers. Produced via immunoSEQ multiplex PCR; TCRdb's table is partial and in-frame only. This table holds about 120,000 clones, 70% to 80% found once. Sequencing input: PBMCs. All receptors derive from a middle-aged man in good health and CMV-seropositive.

This clone has more than one count but fewer than ten. This rearrangement joins TRBV2 to TRBJ2-5; TRBD1 matches 8 bases. Per germline, CDR1 SNHLY and CDR2 FYNNEI. The V gene end was trimmed by 9 bases and the J gene end by 5 bases; junction bases not matched to a gene: 5. CDR3 length: 12 amino acids. The CDR3 protein is CARQGVGETQYF. The CDR3 DNA reads as TGTGCCAGACAGGGGGTTGGGGAGACCCAGTACTTC.

The chain is built from TRBV30 and TRBJ1-2; 7 bases map to TRBD1. Germline-derived CDR1 and CDR2 are GTSNPN and SVGIG (reference sequence). The CDR3 sequence is 12 residues long. With 7 bases clipped from V and 4 bases from J, the junction kept 6 bases outside the gene matches. As DNA, the CDR3 is TGTGCCTCTACCCGACAGGGCTATGGCTACACCTTC. It is translated as CASTRQGYGYTF.

Only one count was recorded for this clone. V usage is TRBV9 and J usage is TRBJ1-1; D not certain. This CDR3 comprises 14 residues. V lost 3 bases, J lost 4 bases, and 13 bases lay in between. The germline V gene encodes CDR1 SGDLS and CDR2 YYNGEE. CDR3 amino acids: CASSGEGAITEAFF. The CDR3 bases are TGTGCCAGCAGCGGAGAGGGAGCTATCACTGAAGCTTTCTTT.

The V gene is TRBV2, the J gene TRBJ2-1, with D perhaps TRBD1 (5 bases). The germline V gene has CDR1 SNHLY and CDR2 FYNNEI. V lost 9 bases and J 14 bases, leaving 11 bases between the germline ends. The CDR3 spans 9 residues. CDR3 DNA sequence: TGTGCCAGACAGGTTCGGAAGTTCTTC. It specifies CARQVRKFF.

The chain carries TRBV5-1 and TRBJ2-7; 9 positions match TRBD1. The CDR3 runs to 16 residues. J lost 6 bases, V lost 1 base, and 11 bases had no gene match. Germline V lookup: CDR1 SGHRS, CDR2 YFSETQ. The CDR3 DNA reads TGCGCCAGCAGCTTGTATACGGACAGGGGTCCAGGCGAGCAGTACTTC. Encoded protein: CASSLYTDRGPGEQYF.

The rearrangement links TRBV20-1 to TRBJ1-1; D unclear. The ends were cut back, 6 bases at V and 10 bases at J, with 6 bases in the middle. The CDR3 contains 8 residues. Germline loops: CDR1 DFQATT, CDR2 SNEGSKA (reference sequence). CDR3 amino acids: CSAAGAFF. In DNA form, the CDR3 reads TGCAGTGCGGCTGGAGCTTTCTTT.

The gene calls are TRBV6-1 and TRBJ2-1; 7 positions match TRBD2. Trimming took 3 bases from V and 2 from J; bases not matched to a gene: 13. The germline V gene encodes CDR1 MNHNS and CDR2 SASEGT. CDR3 length: 18 amino acids. The CDR3 nucleotides read TGTGCCAGCAGTGAGAAGCCTCAAAGCGGGAACCCCTACAATGAGCAGTTCTTC. It codes for CASSEKPQSGNPYNEQFF.

This chain links TRBV27 with TRBJ1-3, with D perhaps matching TRBD1 (5 bases). Germline V lookup: CDR1 MNHEY, CDR2 SMNVEV (reference sequence). The CDR3 has 16 amino acids. V shed 0 bases and J shed 4 bases, with 13 bases lying between them. The CDR3 region has the DNA TGTGCCAGCAGTTTATCTGGCAGGGTCTCAGGAAACACCATATATTTT. Translation gives CASSLSGRVSGNTIYF.

This clone was picked up one time. The chain links TRBV9 to TRBJ2-7; 10 bases match TRBD2. This CDR3 is built from 16 residues. Germline V gene lookup returns CDR1 SGDLS and CDR2 YYNGEE. V was pared by 2 bases and J by 5 bases, with 10 bases of the junction left unmatched. For the CDR3, the DNA is TGTGCCAGCAGCGTGGTTAGCGGGGGGCCGGAGAACGAGCAGTACTTC. It is translated as CASSVVSGGPENEQYF.

In regard to this clone: Other DNA sequences of this sample code for an identical CDR3. This rearrangement joins TRBV29-1 to TRBJ1-5, with 8 bases that match TRBD1. The junction had 4 bases not matched to a gene; V was cut back by 4 bases and J by 5 bases. Per the germline V gene, CDR1 is SQVTM and CDR2 is ANQGSEA. The CDR3 covers 13 residues. The CDR3 coding sequence is TGCAGCGTTGGACAGGGGTTAGATCAGCCCCAGCATTTT. As protein: CSVGQGLDQPQHF.

The gene calls are TRBV5-4 and TRBJ2-3; 9 positions agree with TRBD2. CDR1 and CDR2 from the germline V gene are SGHNT and YYREEE (reference sequence). This CDR3 contains 17 residues. The ends lost 0 bases at V and 1 base at J; junction bases unmatched: 6. The DNA of the CDR3 is TGTGCCAGCAGCTTGGTCGGCCGGACTAGCGGCACAGATACGCAGTATTTT. Protein: CASSLVGRTSGTDTQYF. The full variable domain, in which reference TRBV5-4 and TRBJ2-3 provide the parts outside the CDR3, is ETGVTQSPTHLIKTRGQQVTLRCSSQSGHNTVSWYQQALGQGPQFIFQYYREEENGRGNFPPRFSGLQFPNYSSELNVNALELDDSALYLCASSLVGRTSGTDTQYFGPGTRLTVL.

The genes are TRBV6-1 and TRBJ1-1, with D unresolved. Germline CDR1 and CDR2: MNHNS and SASEGT. CDR3 length: 13 amino acids. Trimming shortened V by 4 bases and J by 7 bases, and 13 bases separated the two germline ends. The CDR3 DNA reads as TGTGCCAGCAGTGTTTCCTTTCTCGGTGAAGCTTTCTTT. Amino acids: CASSVSFLGEAFF.

Only a few counts were recorded for this clone. The chain is built from TRBV5-5 and TRBJ2-4; 9 positions match TRBD1. The ends lost 0 bases at V and 4 bases at J; junction bases unmatched: 2. The germline V gene encodes CDR1 SGHKS and CDR2 YYEKEE (reference sequence). CDR3 length: 15 amino acids. The CDR3 sequence is CASSLGGTGKNIQYF. CDR3 bases: TGTGCCAGCAGCTTGGGGGGGACAGGGAAAAACATTCAGTACTTC.

The chain joins TRBV28 to TRBJ2-7, with a weak D call TRBD2 (6 bases). V gave up 5 bases and J gave up 7 bases, with 21 bases separating them. Germline-derived CDR1 and CDR2 are MDHEN and SYDVKM. The CDR3 contains 15 residues. DNA of the CDR3: TGTGCCAGCAGTCCCCCTTCTAGGAGGGTCGTAGAGCAGTACTTC. Amino acid sequence: CASSPPSRRVVEQYF.

This chain connects TRBV27 to TRBJ1-6; 7 bases line up with TRBD1. V lost 2 bases to trimming and J lost 9 bases; unmatched junction nucleotides: 7. CDR1 and CDR2 from the germline V gene are MNHEY and SMNVEV (reference sequence). CDR3 length: 15 amino acids. The CDR3 nucleotides are TGTGCCAGCAGTTTAAGAGGACAGGAGAGTTCACCCCTCCACTTT. Its protein is CASSLRGQESSPLHF.

This clone was detected only once. The V and J genes are TRBV27 and TRBJ2-7; 10 bases match TRBD2. The CDR3 has 15 amino acids. J gave up 4 bases and V 7 bases, and 10 bases lay outside the gene matches. Per germline, CDR1 MNHEY and CDR2 SMNVEV (reference sequence). The CDR3 sequence: CASKGSGGASYEQYF. The CDR3 bases are TGTGCCAGCAAGGGCAGCGGGGGGGCCTCTTACGAGCAGTACTTC.

This rearrangement joins TRBV11-2 to TRBJ2-3; the D gene is possibly TRBD1 (5 bases). This CDR3 is built from 14 residues. CDR1 and CDR2 from the germline V gene are SGHAT and FQNNGV. V was shortened by 2 bases and J by 6 bases, with 12 bases between the two germline ends. CDR3 DNA: TGTGCCAGCAGCTTAATGGCAAGGGGCGATACGCAGTATTTT. It codes for CASSLMARGDTQYF. The full variable domain, completed using reference TRBV11-2 and TRBJ2-3, is EAGVAQSPRYKIIEKRQSVAFWCNPISGHATLYWYQQILGQGPKLLIQFQNNGVVDDSQLPKDRFSAERLKGVDSTLKIQPAKLEDSAVYLCASSLMARGDTQYFGPGTRLTVL.

This chain joins TRBV28 and TRBJ2-1; 7 nucleotides line up with TRBD2. The V gene end was trimmed by 3 bases and the J gene end by 5 bases; junction bases not matched to a gene: 7. The CDR3 loop spans 15 amino acids. CDR1 is MDHEN, CDR2 SYDVKM, per germline. The CDR3 sequence: CASSFERESHNEQFF. CDR3 DNA: TGTGCCAGCAGTTTTGAGCGGGAAAGTCACAATGAGCAGTTCTTC.

The chain couples TRBV15 to TRBJ2-3, with D possibly matching TRBD1 (6 bases). V was shortened by 0 bases and J by 2 bases, with 12 bases between the two germline ends. In germline, CDR1 is LNHNV, CDR2 YYDKDF (reference sequence). The CDR3 covers 16 residues. This chain's CDR3 is CATSRDQGFVTDTQYF. CDR3 in DNA: TGTGCCACCAGCAGAGATCAGGGGTTTGTCACAGATACGCAGTATTTT.

CDR3 loop: CASSSRTGVETQYF. Here the CDR3 DNA reads TGTGCCAGCAGCTCCCGTACCGGAGTGGAGACCCAGTACTTC. The chain has TRBV7-9 and TRBJ2-5; no firm D call. This CDR3 region has 14 residues. Trimming shortened V by 4 bases and J by 5 bases, and 14 bases separated the two germline ends. Germline CDR1 is SEHNR and CDR2 is FQNEAQ (reference sequence). The full variable domain, in which reference TRBV7-9 and TRBJ2-5 provide the parts outside the CDR3, is DTGVSQNPRHKITKRGQNVTFRCDPISEHNRLYWYRQTLGQGPEFLTYFQNEAQLEKSRLLSDRFSAERPKGSFSTLEIQRTEQGDSAMYLCASSSRTGVETQYFGPGTRLLVL.

The V gene is TRBV27, the J gene TRBJ1-4; TRBD1 is a possible D gene (5 bases). The CDR3 is made up of 14 amino acids. Trimming took off 6 bases at V and 3 bases at J, with 11 bases between the two ends. Per germline, CDR1 MNHEY and CDR2 SMNVEV (reference sequence). The CDR3 here is CASSTGGANEKLFF. In DNA, the CDR3 is TGTGCCAGCAGCACAGGTGGAGCTAATGAAAAACTGTTTTTT.

This clone was seen only a few times. This chain links TRBV25-1 with TRBJ2-5; D is uncertain. The V gene's germline CDR1 is MGHDK and CDR2 SYGVNS. The V gene lost 6 bases and the J gene lost 4 bases, with 15 bases spanning the gap. This CDR3 region has 14 residues. In nucleotides, the CDR3 is TGTGCCAGCAGCGAAAGTAGAGCTGTAGAGACCCAGTACTTC. Translation gives CASSESRAVETQYF.

The CDR3: CASSPGLAGGIETQYF. The CDR3 region has the DNA TGTGCCAGCAGTCCGGGACTAGCGGGAGGCATAGAGACCCAGTACTTC. This chain connects TRBV28 to TRBJ2-5, with TRBD2 matching 15 bases. The CDR3 sequence is 16 residues long. CDR1 is MDHEN and CDR2 is SYDVKM in the germline V gene. V lost 5 bases and J lost 4; bases outside the gene matches: 5.

This chain links TRBV5-5 with TRBJ2-4; TRBD1 agrees at 8 bases. Germline V CDR1 and CDR2: SGHKS, YYEKEE (reference sequence). The CDR3 has 18 residues. Trimming took 3 bases from V and 3 from J; bases not matched to a gene: 14. In nucleotides, the CDR3 is TGTGCCAGCAGCTCGACAGGGGTAGGGCTTTGGGGCAAAAACATTCAGTACTTC. This gives the protein CASSSTGVGLWGKNIQYF. Together with reference TRBV5-5 and TRBJ2-4, the CDR3 gives the full variable domain: DAGVTQSPTHLIKTRGQQVTLRCSPISGHKSVSWYQQVLGQGPQFIFQYYEKEERGRGNFPDRFSARQFPNYSSELNVNALLLGDSALYLCASSSTGVGLWGKNIQYFGAGTRLSVL.